The present entry profiles one T cell receptor beta chain with its context. Its recognized antigen is unknown. There are no base qualities to consult, and no much larger clone falls within one base. V lost 2 bases and J lost 4 bases, and the count of bases not matched to a germline gene is 8. CDR1 and CDR2 are read off the germline V gene as SQVTM and ANQGSEA. Its CDR3 holds 17 amino acids, cysteine through phenylalanine. The DNA shown is the 51-base CDR3, in frame from base 1. The High Capacity cDNA Reverse Transcription Kit was used to reverse transcribe all of the isolated RNA, meaning that expressed TCRB transcripts were what got sequenced. Naive, central memory and regulatory T cell samples underwent deep immunoSEQ sequencing, averaging roughly 3.5 million total reads per sample. After sorted cells were lysed in RLT buffer, RNA was extracted with DNase-treated RNeasy Micro or Mini kits, with the choice depending on cell number. To prevent cross-contamination, every cell subset was processed on its own, while patient and healthy donor samples were processed together. TCRB sequences were amplified from cDNA with the immunoSEQ multiplex PCR, producing 87-bp fragments spanning the CDR3 region. The amplicons were sequenced using the Illumina HiSeq platform. The original methods were these. Synthetic template baselines were used to correct PCR bias computationally, reads within Hamming distance 2 were collapsed, and singletons that could not be merged were discarded. By aligning reads against IMGT, V, D and J genes, CDR3 length, and insertions or deletions at six rearrangement sites were assigned. Within each subset, clonotype counts were normalized to sorted cell number, after which true diversity and Gini coefficients were computed with the tcR R package. Repertoire sharing was quantified using the overlap coefficient calculated on TCRB nucleotide sequences. Out-of-frame TCRB sequences from naive cells were analyzed as a proxy for the pre-selection repertoire. TCRdb holds this immuneACCESS table with in-frame rearrangements only. Some clones are missing; in checked studies, unresolved V genes explain under half, and the rest has no known cause. V and J calls and clone size are those listed in that table; D and trimming were worked out from the DNA. This sample holds 350,000 to 450,000 clones; around 16% were observed only once. The ten largest clones capture approximately 0.02% of the sample.

These data originate in a study of beta chain features in type 1 diabetes (dated by TCRdb to the late 2010s). Regarding the study in general: No differences in mean age, gender distribution, total cell number or subset yield were found between patients and healthy donors. In the study, recently diagnosed type 1 diabetes patients and matched healthy donors were compared on the TCRB repertoires of their sorted circulating CD4+ T cell subsets. A total of just under 110,000,000 sorted cells were examined across all samples, and RNA yield correlated strongly with the number of cells per subset. Regulatory and stem cell-like memory subsets were obtained from only 8 patients and about eight healthy donors, while naive and central memory subsets were obtained from all 30 or so donors.

A single peripheral blood draw of 95 to 150 mL on average was collected from each donor into heparinised tubes. A BD FACSAria II was used to sort naive, central memory, regulatory and stem cell-like memory CD4+ T cells with a panel that included CD45RO, CCR7, CD25, CD127, CD95 and CD27. Purity was above 98% for every sorted population. PBMCs were isolated immediately by Lymphoprep density gradient centrifugation and stained directly without culture. To minimize batch effects, samples were stained and sorted in pairs, one healthy donor with one patient per experiment. Points the paper makes about the study in general: Because cDNA was sequenced instead of genomic DNA, highly expressing activated cells could be over-represented, though the groups showed no difference in activation or CD3 levels. Because small numbers of individuals were included in the HLA sub-analyses, any influence of HLA type on TCRB rearrangement was left unresolved. Naive, central memory and regulatory TCRB repertoires appeared to be more alike among patients than among healthy donors. PCR might favor shorter templates, but patient and control samples were amplified and corrected together, so any skew would affect both groups equally. At VDJ recombination sites, type 1 diabetes patients had fewer insertions and more deleted nucleotides, which implies abnormalities in thymic rearrangement. Type 1 diabetes patients showed a moderate but significant shortening of TCRB CDR3 length in all four CD4+ subsets.

The sequenced sample was naive CD4+ T cells from blood. In light of the paper, this sample's cell subset or site label describes: true naive CD4+ T cells. This TCR was sampled from a young woman in good health. The receptor chain draws on TRBV29-1 and TRBJ2-1, and TRBD2 aligns with 13 junction nucleotides. The bases are TGCAGCGTTGAATCACGGACTAGCGGGAGTAGGTACAATGAGCAGTTCTTC. Translation gives CSVESRTSGSRYNEQFF.